This passage covers 8 T cell receptor beta chains from one sample sequenced in a study of cytomegalovirus exposure and HLA in healthy donors (dated by TCRdb to the late 2010s). The protocol used for the library was the immunoSEQ multiplex PCR assay. For the multiplex PCR, a mixture combining 60 forward primers for TCR Vbeta segments and 13 reverse primers for TCR Jbeta segments was used. TCRdb retrieved this table from immuneACCESS and kept in-frame rearrangements only. Not all clones are present; in checked studies, unresolved V genes account for under half, and no reason is known for the remainder. The sample includes 100,000 to 150,000 clones, with 55% to 75% observed a single time. Clones ranked in the top ten supply less than 2% of the sample. Sequencing was performed on PBMCs. The receptors stem from a man aged 25 to 40 in good health and CMV-seropositive.

The chain links TRBV2 to TRBJ2-7; 8 bases are a match to TRBD1. This CDR3 region has 15 residues. In germline, CDR1 is SNHLY, CDR2 FYNNEI. V was clipped by 5 bases and J by 10 bases; unmatched bases: 16. As DNA, the CDR3 is TGTGCCAGCAGTCTTGTCAGGACAGGGTCCCCCGAACAGTACTTC. This sequence encodes CASSLVRTGSPEQYF.

This chain joins TRBV27 and TRBJ2-1; tentatively, D is TRBD2 (6 bases). Germline CDR1 and CDR2: MNHEY and SMNVEV (reference sequence). Trimming left V 8 bases short and J 4 bases short, with 18 bases between. This CDR3 is built from 15 residues. CDR3 nucleotide sequence: TGTGCCAGCCGTCCTAGGGACTCCCGATACAATGAGCAGTTCTTC. Residues: CASRPRDSRYNEQFF.

The V call is TRBV5-5, the J call TRBJ1-4; no clear D gene. Per germline, CDR1 SGHKS and CDR2 YYEKEE (reference sequence). V was trimmed by 2 bases and J by 0 bases, leaving 11 bases between them. CDR3 length: 16 residues. The CDR3 sequence: CASSFEGITTNEKLFF. DNA of the CDR3: TGTGCCAGCAGCTTTGAGGGCATAACAACTAATGAAAAACTGTTTTTT.

The V call is TRBV28, the J call TRBJ2-4, with 9 bases fitting TRBD1. With V trimmed by 5 bases and J by 9 bases, 17 bases remained unmatched. CDR3 size: 17 residues. Germline CDR1 and CDR2: MDHEN and SYDVKM. The DNA for the CDR3 is TGTGCCAGCAGTCCCCTAGACCCGGGACAGGGTTTCAGCATTCAGTACTTC. Its protein is CASSPLDPGQGFSIQYF.

This chain uses TRBV15 with TRBJ1-1; D might be TRBD1 (6 bases). Trimming removed 1 base at V and 7 bases at J, with 13 bases between. Germline CDR1 LNHNV, CDR2 YYDKDF (reference sequence). This CDR3 is built from 14 residues. The CDR3 DNA reads as TGTGCCACCAGCAGAGCGTGGACAGAAAGTGAAGCTTTCTTT. Translated: CATSRAWTESEAFF.

The chain is built from TRBV10-3 and TRBJ1-2, with a tentative D call TRBD1 (6 bases). The CDR3 spans 15 residues. CDR1 and CDR2 from the germline V gene are ENHRY and SYGVKD. The V and J ends lost 6 bases and 2 bases respectively, with 16 bases between them. CDR3 region: CAIRYRELLNYGYTF. CDR3 in DNA: TGTGCCATCAGATACAGGGAACTACTCAACTATGGCTACACCTTC.

The chain uses TRBV10-3 and TRBJ2-3; D not resolved. The CDR3 consists of 13 residues. The germline CDR1 and CDR2 sequences are ENHRY and SYGVKD. V lost 8 bases and J lost 0, with 9 bases in between. CDR3 region: CAIEAASTDTQYF. The CDR3 nucleotides are TGTGCCATCGAGGCGGCTAGCACAGATACGCAGTATTTT.

The CDR3 nucleotides read TGTGCCAGCAGCCGGGACAGGGTAAGTGAAGCTTTCTTT. This codes for CASSRDRVSEAFF. J is TRBJ1-1 and V is TRBV5-4; 9 bases agree with TRBD1. The CDR3 has 13 residues. J gave up 7 bases and V 4 bases, and 5 bases lay outside the gene matches. Germline CDR1 reads SGHNT; CDR2 reads YYREEE (reference sequence).